These 24 T cell receptor beta chains were sequenced from one sample in a study of a mutant IDH1 vaccine in newly diagnosed glioma. Profiled with immunoSEQ multiplex PCR; TCRdb holds only in-frame clones, not every one. The data contain some 55,000 clones, about nine tenths of them singletons. Time point reported: week 5, during vaccination. The vaccine gave 300 ug of a 20-mer mutant IDH1 peptide subcutaneously per dose. These TCRs' antigens remain unknown. The specimen was PBMCs, collected from a glioma patient whose treatment included an IDH1 peptide vaccine. The receptors were gathered from a woman aged 40 to 49 with glioma.

This clone was detected only once. The chain uses TRBV6-5 and TRBJ2-7; 9 bases are shared with TRBD1. The junction had 4 bases not matched to a gene; V was cut back by 8 bases and J by 2 bases. CDR3 length equals 13 residues. The germline CDR1 and CDR2 sequences are MNHEY and SVGAGI. This CDR3 reads CASRDRATYEQYF. Here the CDR3 DNA reads TGTGCCAGCCGGGACAGGGCCACCTACGAGCAGTACTTC.

The chain combines TRBV19 with TRBJ1-2; D remains unclear. The CDR3 length is 13 residues. CDR1 is LNHDA, CDR2 SQIVND, per germline (reference sequence). Trimming cost V 2 bases and J 2 bases, with 6 bases left between them. The CDR3 DNA sequence: TGTGCCAGTAGTATATCGGGGAACTATGGCTACACCTTC. Protein: CASSISGNYGYTF.

This chain joins TRBV6-1 and TRBJ2-7, with D possibly TRBD2 on 5 matching bases. Germline lookup yields CDR1 MNHNS and CDR2 SASEGT. This CDR3 has 12 amino acids. The V gene lost 1 base and the J gene lost 6 bases, with 7 bases spanning the gap. CDR3: CASSEVAGEQYF. Written as DNA, the CDR3 is TGTGCCAGCAGTGAAGTTGCGGGCGAGCAGTACTTC.

The chain is built from TRBV7-2 and TRBJ1-3; D call uncertain. V was pared by 6 bases and J by 1 base, with 13 bases between. Germline CDR1 and CDR2: SGHTA and FQGNSA. CDR3 size: 15 residues. The CDR3 DNA is TGTGCCAGCAGTCTCCATGGAGGGTCTGGAAACACCATATATTTT. This sequence encodes CASSLHGGSGNTIYF. Drawing the rest from reference TRBV7-2 and TRBJ1-3, the complete variable domain is GAGVSQSPSNKVTEKGKDVELRCDPISGHTALYWYRQSLGQGLEFLIYFQGNSAPDKSGLPSDRFSAERTGGSVSTLTIQRTQQEDSAVYLCASSLHGGSGNTIYFGEGSWLTVV.

The V call is TRBV7-9, the J call TRBJ2-1; 12 bases agree with TRBD2. The germline gives CDR1 SEHNR, CDR2 FQNEAQ (reference sequence). Unmatched junction bases numbered 12, after V lost 5 bases and J lost 1 base. The CDR3 runs 19 residues. CDR3 sequence (DNA): TGTGCCAGCAGCGTCAAATGGACTAGCGGGAAGTCGTCCTACAATGAGCAGTTCTTC. It translates to CASSVKWTSGKSSYNEQFF.

V and J are TRBV2 and TRBJ2-7; possibly TRBD1 or TRBD2 for D (5 bases each). This CDR3 contains 15 residues. The germline CDR1 and CDR2 sequences are SNHLY and FYNNEI. V lost 3 bases and J lost 3, with 15 bases in between. The CDR3 nucleotides are TGTGCCAGCAGTGAGCAGGGAGCAAAACTCTACGAGCAGTACTTC. Encoded protein: CASSEQGAKLYEQYF.

The chain has TRBV7-2 and TRBJ2-5, with D possibly TRBD2 on 5 matching bases. Germline V CDR1 and CDR2: SGHTA, FQGNSA. The CDR3 runs to 15 residues. V shed 1 base and J shed 4 bases, with 13 bases lying between them. For the CDR3, the DNA is TGTGCCAGCAGCTTAGTGCGGCTACGGGGAGAGACCCAGTACTTC. It specifies CASSLVRLRGETQYF.

The chain uses TRBV6-6 and TRBJ2-5; 10 positions match TRBD1. V lost 5 bases to trimming and J lost 4 bases; unmatched junction nucleotides: 4. Germline V gene lookup returns CDR1 MNHNY and CDR2 SVGAGI (reference sequence). This CDR3 spans 14 amino acids. The CDR3 coding sequence is TGTGCCAGCAGTCGGGACAGGGGAGGAGAGACCCAGTACTTC. Its protein is CASSRDRGGETQYF.

This clone was recorded only once. The chain links TRBV18 to TRBJ2-7; tentative D call: TRBD1 (5 bases). Between the trimmed V and J ends, which lost 6 bases and 3 bases, there was a span of 15 bases. This CDR3 contains 14 residues. Germline CDR1 KGHSH, CDR2 LQKENI. The CDR3 region is CASSMDGQNYEQYF. The CDR3 coding sequence is TGTGCCAGCTCCATGGACGGACAAAACTACGAGCAGTACTTC.

This clone was observed once. This chain joins TRBV14 and TRBJ1-3; D ambiguous. V was clipped by 1 base and J by 9 bases, with 10 bases between them. This CDR3 has 13 amino acids. From germline, CDR1 is SGHDN and CDR2 FVKESK. In DNA, the CDR3 is TGTGCCAGCAGCCAAGGGGATAAGGGCACCATATATTTT. Protein sequence: CASSQGDKGTIYF.

Only a few counts were recorded for this clone. The chain uses TRBV28 and TRBJ1-1; D uncertain. V dropped 3 bases and J dropped 7 bases, with 15 bases sitting between them. The CDR3 loop spans 14 amino acids. The germline CDR1 and CDR2 sequences are MDHEN and SYDVKM. CDR3 DNA: TGTGCCAGCAGTTTTCAGGTCCCGGAGGGTGAAGCTTTCTTT. It codes for CASSFQVPEGEAFF. Variable domain in full (rest from reference TRBV28 and TRBJ1-1): DVKVTQSSRYLVKRTGEKVFLECVQDMDHENMFWYRQDPGLGLRLIYFSYDVKMKEKGDIPEGYSVSREKKERFSLILESASTNQTSMYLCASSFQVPEGEAFFGQGTRLTVV.

The CDR3 coding sequence is TGTGCCAGTAGCCTTCTTATTTTTCCACCGAACACCGGGGAGCTGTTTTTT. Its translation is CASSLLIFPPNTGELFF. The rearrangement links TRBV19 to TRBJ2-2; D gene uncertain. V shed 6 bases and J shed 0 bases, with 17 bases lying between them. The germline V gene encodes CDR1 LNHDA and CDR2 SQIVND (reference sequence). This CDR3 region has 17 residues.

This rearrangement joins TRBV27 to TRBJ2-7; D unresolved. This CDR3 contains 14 residues. Germline-derived CDR1 and CDR2 are MNHEY and SMNVEV (reference sequence). V lost 5 bases to trimming and J lost 5 bases, with 16 bases between them. The CDR3: CASSPTTPPHEQYF. For the CDR3, the DNA is TGTGCCAGCAGTCCAACTACCCCTCCTCACGAGCAGTACTTC.

V gene TRBV30 combines with J gene TRBJ1-1; D is perhaps TRBD1 (6 bases). There are 16 residues in the CDR3. Trimming removed 3 bases at V and 0 bases at J, with 17 bases between. Germline CDR1 and CDR2: GTSNPN and SVGIG (reference sequence). The CDR3 protein is CAWRSVRGPLNTEAFF. The CDR3 bases are TGTGCCTGGAGATCAGTCCGGGGGCCTTTGAACACTGAAGCTTTCTTT.

The rearrangement uses TRBV30 and TRBJ2-2; D perhaps matches TRBD2 (6 bases). V was trimmed by 2 bases and J by 4 bases, leaving 8 bases between them. The CDR3 length is 13 residues. Germline V lookup: CDR1 GTSNPN, CDR2 SVGIG (reference sequence). CDR3 sequence: CAWSRGSTGELFF. For the CDR3, the DNA is TGTGCCTGGAGTCGGGGGAGCACCGGGGAGCTGTTTTTT.

The chain carries TRBV5-8 and TRBJ2-7, with unresolved D. Germline CDR1 SGHTS, CDR2 YDEGEE. V was pared by 2 bases and J by 2 bases, with 8 bases between. The CDR3 has 13 residues. The chain's CDR3 is CASSFSSPYEQYF. CDR3 DNA sequence: TGTGCCAGCAGCTTCTCCAGCCCCTACGAGCAGTACTTC.

The rearrangement uses TRBV28 and TRBJ2-7; tentatively, D is TRBD1 (5 bases). The CDR3 covers 12 residues. Trimming left V 3 bases short and J 4 bases short, with 7 bases between. From germline, CDR1 is MDHEN and CDR2 SYDVKM. The CDR3: CASSLGRYEQYF. As DNA, the CDR3 is TGTGCCAGCAGTTTGGGGCGTTACGAGCAGTACTTC.

The sample holds a few counts of this clone. J is TRBJ1-1 and V is TRBV4-1, with 7 nucleotides matching TRBD1. CDR1 and CDR2 from the germline V gene are MGHRA and YSYEKL. CDR3 size: 16 residues. J lost 0 bases, V lost 3 bases, and 7 bases had no gene match. CDR3 sequence (DNA): TGCGCCAGCAGCCAGTCCGGGACAGAGGTGAACACTGAAGCTTTCTTT. Encoded protein: CASSQSGTEVNTEAFF.

This chain connects TRBV7-9 to TRBJ2-3; D not resolved. This CDR3 contains 13 residues. V shed 2 bases and J shed 1 base, with 4 bases lying between them. CDR1 is SEHNR and CDR2 is FQNEAQ in the germline V gene (reference sequence). CDR3 nucleotides: TGTGCCAGCAGCTTACCGGGCACAGATACGCAGTATTTT. Protein sequence: CASSLPGTDTQYF.

CDR3 nucleotides: TGTGCCAGCGGACAGGGGGGGATCGGTGAAAAACTGTTTTTT. This gives the protein CASGQGGIGEKLFF. The gene calls are TRBV6-6 and TRBJ1-4, with TRBD1 matching over 10 bases. Germline CDR1 is MNHNY and CDR2 is SVGAGI (reference sequence). Trimming at V came to 8 bases and at J to 7 bases, leaving 7 bases not matched to a gene. The CDR3 sequence is 14 residues long.

The J gene is TRBJ1-1, the V gene TRBV10-3; D not certain. Per germline, CDR1 ENHRY and CDR2 SYGVKD. Deletions cut 6 bases from V and 0 bases from J, with 11 bases between. The CDR3 extends over 14 amino acids. CDR3 nucleotide sequence: TGTGCCATCAGGGACGGACCCATGAACACTGAAGCTTTCTTT. This codes for CAIRDGPMNTEAFF.

CDR3 sequence: CASSVLGNTEAFF. DNA of the CDR3: TGTGCCAGCAGTGTATTGGGGAACACTGAAGCTTTCTTT. This chain connects TRBV2 to TRBJ1-1, with D unclear. This CDR3 has 13 residues. Germline V gene data show CDR1 as SNHLY and CDR2 as FYNNEI. Trimming took 4 bases from V and 1 from J, leaving 7 bases between them. Supplemented by reference TRBV2 and TRBJ1-1, the full variable domain reads EPEVTQTPSHQVTQMGQEVILRCVPISNHLYFYWYRQILGQKVEFLVSFYNNEISEKSEIFDDQFSVERPDGSNFTLKIRSTKLEDSAMYFCASSVLGNTEAFFGQGTRLTVV.

V usage is TRBV7-2 and J usage is TRBJ1-6; 8 nucleotides line up with TRBD1. In germline, CDR1 is SGHTA, CDR2 FQGNSA. Unmatched junction bases numbered 8, after V lost 1 base and J lost 6 bases. This CDR3 contains 17 residues. The CDR3 DNA sequence: TGTGCCAGCAGCTTAGACCCAGGGGGCAGTAGTAATTCACCCCTCCACTTT. It yields the protein CASSLDPGGSSNSPLHF.

The chain has TRBV30 and TRBJ2-7, with D maybe TRBD1 (5 bases). The CDR3 has 13 residues. Between the trimmed V and J ends, which lost 0 bases and 3 bases, there was a span of 9 bases. Germline CDR1 reads GTSNPN; CDR2 reads SVGIG (reference sequence). CDR3 nucleotide sequence: TGTGCCTGGAGTGTAAACAGGAACTACGAGCAGTACTTC. Its protein is CAWSVNRNYEQYF.